The T cell receptor beta chain under discussion was sequenced for a study of CD8 T cells in ankylosing spondylitis. Each CDR3 protein gets one entry after TCRdb re-called the 5' RACE reads with MiXCR. The data show about 96,000 distinct CDR3 sequences, around 27% seen once. This clonotype has a handful of counts. This sequence was found in a male donor with ankylosing spondylitis or in good health (not recorded which). The sequenced material came from blood, either unsorted or a sorted T cell fraction (not recorded which).

CDR3: CASSLGTGSYYGYTF. CDR3 DNA: TGTGCCAGCAGCTTGGGTACAGGGAGCTACTATGGCTACACCTTC. The chain combines TRBV5-8 with TRBJ1-2; weak D call: TRBD1 (6 bases). This CDR3 comprises 15 residues. V lost 0 bases to trimming and J lost 3 bases, with 12 bases between them. In germline, CDR1 is SGHTS, CDR2 YDEGEE.